Listed below are T cell receptor beta chains from one sample, sequenced in a study of T cell responses to AZD1222 COVID-19 vaccine. The protocol was immunoSEQ multiplex PCR, while the TCRdb copy is restricted to in-frame clones and leaves out a portion. The profile covers 150,000 to 200,000 clones, with under 95% appearing a single time and roughly 4.6% taken by the ten largest. This specimen was peripheral blood, taken 28 days after the second AZD1222 dose. These TCRs come from an adult who received the AZD1222 COVID-19 vaccine. The CDR3 runs from the conserved cysteine through the conserved F or W. D genes are given only for firm matches. A row's size may be missing; if present it is once, few, many or a size class.

V gene	D gene	J gene	clone size	CDR3 protein	CDR3 DNA
TRBV6-2/TRBV6-3	TRBD2	TRBJ2-1	.	CASSPLSGSHEQFF	TGTGCCAGCAGCCCCCTCAGCGGGAGCCATGAGCAGTTCTTC
TRBV19	TRBD2	TRBJ2-2	.	CASLAGGPRTGELFF	TGTGCCAGCCTAGCGGGAGGGCCGCGCACCGGGGAGCTGTTTTTT
TRBV14	.	TRBJ1-2	.	CASSKRQSNYGYTF	TGTGCCAGCAGCAAAAGACAGTCCAACTATGGCTACACCTTC
TRBV25-1	TRBD1	TRBJ1-4	.	CASSHRAGQAEKLFF	TGTGCCAGCTCCCATAGGGCGGGACAGGCCGAAAAACTGTTTTTT
TRBV2	.	TRBJ2-3	.	CASSETVVADTQYF	TGTGCCAGCAGTGAAACGGTTGTGGCAGATACGCAGTATTTT
TRBV29-1	.	TRBJ2-1	.	CSVGRLTGYNEQFF	TGCAGCGTTGGGCGCCTGACGGGATACAATGAGCAGTTCTTC
TRBV25-1	TRBD2	TRBJ2-7	.	CASRPVAGDEQYF	TGTGCCAGCAGACCTGTAGCGGGAGACGAGCAGTACTTC
TRBV10-2	.	TRBJ2-2	.	CASSESKRTGELFF	TGCGCCAGCAGTGAGTCGAAGCGAACCGGGGAGCTGTTTTTT
TRBV19	.	TRBJ1-1	.	CASSIDVGQRDAFF	TGTGCCAGTAGTATAGATGTAGGACAAAGAGATGCTTTCTTT
TRBV7-2	TRBD1	TRBJ1-5	.	CASSQSDRGGGQPQHF	TGTGCCAGCAGCCAATCCGACAGGGGAGGAGGGCAGCCCCAGCATTTT
TRBV7-9	.	TRBJ1-3	few	CASSQTISGNTIYF	TGTGCCAGCAGTCAGACCATATCTGGAAACACCATATATTTT
TRBV13	.	TRBJ1-1	.	CASSLGGKNTEAFF	TGTGCCAGCAGCTTGGGGGGAAAGAACACTGAAGCTTTCTTT
TRBV3-1/TRBV3-2	.	TRBJ2-6	.	CASSRRDSGANVLTF	TGTGCCAGCAGCCGGAGGGACTCTGGGGCCAACGTCCTGACTTTC
TRBV21-1	.	TRBJ1-4	.	CASSKLPEVPESLATNEKLFF	TGTGCCAGCAGCAAGCTCCCCGAAGTTCCGGAAAGTCTTGCAACTAATGAAAAACTGTTTTTT
TRBV18	.	TRBJ2-1	.	CASSPPRGGADEQFF	TGTGCCAGCTCACCCCCTAGGGGGGGTGCGGATGAGCAGTTCTTC
TRBV18	TRBD1	TRBJ1-3	.	CASSPPFGQGENTIYF	TGTGCCAGCTCACCACCGTTTGGACAGGGTGAAAACACCATATATTTT
TRBV10-1	.	TRBJ2-7	.	CARAQFIF	TGCGCCAGAGCCCAGTTTATTTTC
TRBV30	TRBD2	TRBJ2-2	.	CACLPWREGRVTGELFF	TGTGCCTGCCTCCCCTGGCGGGAGGGCCGGGTCACCGGGGAGCTGTTTTTT
TRBV19	.	TRBJ2-6	.	CASSPNSGANVLTF	TGTGCCAGCTCCCCGAACTCTGGGGCCAACGTCCTGACTTTC
TRBV18	.	TRBJ1-1	.	CASSPSFLGVANTEAFF	TGTGCCAGCTCACCTTCTTTTCTCGGGGTTGCAAACACTGAAGCTTTCTTT
TRBV10-2	.	TRBJ2-7	once	CASGLGYEQYF	TGCGCCAGCGGGTTGGGGTACGAGCAGTACTTC
TRBV27	TRBD1	TRBJ1-1	once	CASRPGTVNTEAFF	TGTGCCAGCAGACCTGGGACAGTGAACACTGAAGCTTTCTTT
TRBV27	TRBD2	TRBJ2-3	.	CASSLNPGLDPGTSGGTDTQYF	TGTGCCAGCAGTTTAAACCCGGGTCTCGACCCCGGGACTAGCGGGGGCACAGATACGCAGTATTTT
TRBV9	TRBD2	TRBJ2-5	medium-sized	CASSVDAGAGETQYF	TGTGCCAGCAGCGTAGACGCGGGAGCAGGGGAGACCCAGTACTTC
TRBV19	.	TRBJ1-5	.	CASNPDTSQPQHF	TGTGCCAGTAATCCCGACACGTCTCAGCCCCAGCATTTT
TRBV14	TRBD2	TRBJ2-7	.	CASSPGLLAGSSYEQYF	TGTGCCAGCAGCCCCGGGTTGTTAGCGGGGAGCTCCTACGAGCAGTACTTC
TRBV19	.	TRBJ1-1	.	CASSIEVNTEAFF	TGTGCCAGTAGTATAGAAGTGAACACTGAAGCTTTCTTT
TRBV18	.	TRBJ2-4	.	CASSPRRRRVLVAKNIQYF	TGTGCCAGCTCACCACGGCGCCGGAGGGTACTAGTAGCCAAAAACATTCAGTACTTC
TRBV30	.	TRBJ2-6	.	CAWSGVGANVLTF	TGTGCCTGGAGTGGGGTTGGGGCCAACGTCCTGACTTTC
TRBV18	.	TRBJ2-4	.	CASSPLRGEKNIQYF	TGTGCCAGCTCACCTCTGCGAGGAGAGAAAAACATTCAGTACTTC
TRBV2	.	TRBJ2-5	.	CAQRPGPGETQYF	TGTGCCCAGAGACCGGGCCCGGGGGAGACCCAGTACTTC
TRBV27	TRBD2	TRBJ2-1	.	CASSLSGTSGTYNEQFF	TGTGCCAGCAGTTTATCCGGGACTAGCGGTACCTACAATGAGCAGTTCTTC
TRBV19	.	TRBJ2-7	.	CASSHGELYEQYF	TGTGCCAGTAGTCATGGGGAGCTCTACGAGCAGTACTTC
TRBV4-1	TRBD2	TRBJ2-3	.	CASSQGPGLAVGTDTQYF	TGCGCCAGCAGCCAGGGCCCGGGACTAGCGGTTGGGACAGATACGCAGTATTTT
TRBV28	TRBD1	TRBJ2-1	.	CASRFQGARSNEQFF	TGTGCCAGCAGATTTCAGGGGGCGCGAAGCAATGAGCAGTTCTTC
TRBV28	.	TRBJ1-3	.	CASNPSGVRRGGNTIYF	TGTGCCAGCAACCCTTCCGGGGTCCGCCGGGGGGGAAACACCATATATTTT
TRBV18	TRBD2	TRBJ2-7	.	CASSPGGGSYEQYF	TGTGCCAGCTCACCAGGGGGGGGCTCCTACGAGCAGTACTTC
TRBV18	.	TRBJ1-1	.	CASSPPGGMNTEAFF	TGTGCCAGCTCACCACCCGGCGGAATGAACACTGAAGCTTTCTTT
TRBV16	TRBD1	TRBJ1-2	.	CASSRTTGDGYTF	TGTGCCAGCAGCCGCACGACAGGGGACGGCTACACCTTC
TRBV20-1	.	TRBJ1-1	.	CSARKNTEAFF	TGCAGTGCCAGAAAGAACACTGAAGCTTTCTTT
TRBV19	TRBD2	TRBJ2-3	.	CASSLAGGVTDTQYF	TGTGCCAGTTCACTAGCGGGAGGTGTTACAGATACGCAGTATTTT
TRBV19	.	TRBJ1-2	.	CASSWGANYGYTF	TGTGCCAGTAGTTGGGGAGCTAACTATGGCTACACCTTC
TRBV5-5	.	TRBJ1-2	.	CASSLVPGALDYGYTF	TGTGCCAGCAGCTTGGTCCCGGGGGCCTTGGACTATGGCTACACCTTC
TRBV28	.	TRBJ2-2	.	CASSPEPNTGELFF	TGTGCCAGCAGTCCAGAGCCGAACACCGGGGAGCTGTTTTTT
TRBV6-5	TRBD2	TRBJ2-1	.	CASSYRLAGLKNEQFF	TGTGCCAGCAGTTACAGGCTAGCGGGTTTAAAGAATGAGCAGTTCTTC
TRBV4-1	TRBD2	TRBJ2-3	.	CASSHGGRGTDTQYF	TGCGCCAGCAGCCACGGGGGGAGAGGGACAGATACGCAGTATTTT
TRBV28	.	TRBJ1-1	.	CASSLIRMNTEAFF	TGTGCCAGCAGTTTAATTAGGATGAACACTGAAGCTTTCTTT
TRBV30	.	TRBJ2-3	.	CARDISTDTQYF	TGTGCTAGGGACATCAGCACAGATACGCAGTATTTT
TRBV13	TRBD1	TRBJ2-3	.	CASSLDRGQKDTQYF	TGTGCCAGCAGCTTGGACAGGGGGCAGAAAGATACGCAGTATTTT
TRBV5-4	TRBD1	TRBJ1-2	.	CASSLGGTGYGYTF	TGTGCCAGCAGCTTGGGCGGGACAGGCTATGGCTACACCTTC
TRBV28	TRBD2	TRBJ2-1	once	CASSTFTSGSGGEQFF	TGTGCCAGCAGTACCTTCACTAGCGGGAGTGGTGGTGAGCAGTTCTTC